Sequencing of this T cell receptor (beta chain) was carried out in a study of T cell responses to AZD1222 COVID-19 vaccine (dated by TCRdb to the early 2020s). For the study in its entirety: Because spike-specific TCR depth and breadth did not differ between the two schedules, AZD1222 recipients who got a second dose at roughly 4 weeks were pooled with those who got a second dose at roughly 12 weeks. TCR sequencing was performed for approximately 240 trial participants, of whom around 200 were given two doses of AZD1222 and 26 were given two doses of MenACWY control vaccine. Trial participants were enrolled into age subgroups of 18-55, 56-69 and 70-plus years, which contained about 150, 28 and 57 TCR-sequenced participants, respectively. What the authors observed across the whole study: No day 14 peak-response samples were available, so repertoires were characterized only after the peak T cell response. Epitopes outside the regions mutated in the B.1.351 and B.1.1.7 variants were reportedly recognized by nearly half of the unique spike-specific TCRs. The vaccine-associated CD4 TCRs covered the entire spike protein, and the dominant responses fell in regions 160-218 and 743-854. Participants were mostly white British and included more females than males, and it was suggested by the authors that clonal diversity may have been underestimated. The 56-69-year group was small, and its depth increase did not reach significance, likely because of low power. Conclusions about previously exposed vaccinees are limited because only 5 or 6 AZD1222 recipients were SARS-CoV-2 seropositive at baseline. After two AZD1222 doses, spike-specific TCR breadth and depth were significantly higher than at day 0 and than in MenACWY recipients.

On this clone: It has no known antigen specificity. Per-base qualities were not stored, and no clone one base away is much larger.

The CDR3 regions of human TCRbeta chains were analyzed by immunosequencing. As for the authors' bioinformatics: Repertoire TCRs were checked for matches against a reference library of SARS-CoV-2-specific TCRs that had been generated using the MIRA antigen-specificity platform. Breadth meant the fraction of unique TCRs that were SARS-CoV-2-associated, whereas depth meant the fraction of total T cells that were SARS-CoV-2-associated. Each spike-specific TCR was assigned to its reactive spike region and to a CD4 or CD8 class using the MIRA data. Log10-transformed breadth and depth values were compared by one-way ANOVA with Sidak's multiple comparisons tests. TCRdb took over this immuneACCESS table, retaining in-frame rearrangements with V and J assigned. Such tables are incomplete; in checked studies, under half of the missing clones stem from an unresolved V gene, and the remainder is unexplained. V, J and clone size derive from that table, while D and trimming were established from the DNA sequence. This sample is represented by 150,000 to 200,000 clones; 90% of them were singletons. The leading ten clones occupy 5% to 7.5% of the sample.

Read against the paper, the sample's time point label means: baseline before first vaccination. Vaccinee samples were obtained from the UK trials COV001 and COV002, which included a single-blind randomized controlled phase 2/3 trial of AZD1222 (ChAdOx1 nCoV-19) in healthy adults. Trial participant PBMC samples were collected at day 0 and day 28 after the second dose for TCRbeta chain sequencing. V trim: 6 bases; J trim: 9 bases; unmatched bases: 11. Via the germline V gene, CDR1 is MNHEY and CDR2 SVGAGI. Taken from cysteine to phenylalanine, the CDR3 has 14 residues. The sequence is cut down to CDR3 DNA, 42 bases in frame from base 1.

This receptor was identified in an adult in good health. The V and J genes are TRBV6-5 and TRBJ2-1; 7 nucleotides in the junction match TRBD1. Sequences were derived from peripheral blood, sampled on day 0 of AZD1222 vaccination. For the CDR3, the sequence is CASRLTEGAGEQFF. The sequence in DNA is TGTGCCAGCAGATTAACCGAGGGGGCGGGTGAGCAGTTCTTC.